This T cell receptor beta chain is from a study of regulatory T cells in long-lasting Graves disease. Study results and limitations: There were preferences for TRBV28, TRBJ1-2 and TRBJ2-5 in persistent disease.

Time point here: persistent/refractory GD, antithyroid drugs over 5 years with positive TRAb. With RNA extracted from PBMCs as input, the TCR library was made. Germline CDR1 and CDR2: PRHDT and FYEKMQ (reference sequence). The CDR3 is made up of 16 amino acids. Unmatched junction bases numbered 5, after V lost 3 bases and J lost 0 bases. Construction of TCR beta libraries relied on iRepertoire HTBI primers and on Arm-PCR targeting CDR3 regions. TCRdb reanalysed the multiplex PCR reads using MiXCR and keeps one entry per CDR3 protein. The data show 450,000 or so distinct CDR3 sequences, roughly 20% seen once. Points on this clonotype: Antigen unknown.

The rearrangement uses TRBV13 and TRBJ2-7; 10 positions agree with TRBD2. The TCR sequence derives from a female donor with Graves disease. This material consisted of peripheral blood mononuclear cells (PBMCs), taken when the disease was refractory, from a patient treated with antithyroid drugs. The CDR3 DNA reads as TGTGCCAGCAGCTTGACTAGCGGGTTACCCTCCTACGAGCAGTACTTC. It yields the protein CASSLTSGLPSYEQYF.